This T cell receptor beta chain was sequenced in a study of T cell responses to AZD1222 COVID-19 vaccine. The study, taken as a whole, reports: Baseline serology detected seropositivity in only six AZD1222 recipients. The donor group comprised mostly white British people and more females; the analysis possibly underestimated clonal diversity. With two AZD1222 doses given, Spike-specific TCR breadth and depth both rose. The study reported that nearly half of spike-specific TCRs target unmutated variant regions.

For this clone: The antigen remains undetermined.

TCRdb's table, derived via immunoSEQ multiplex PCR, lists solely in-frame clones and lacks some. The sample gives 150,000 to 180,000 clones, 88% of which show up once; less than 3.5% is in the top ten. This CDR3 spans 12 amino acids. Looked up from germline, CDR1 is KGHSH and CDR2 is LQKENI. J was trimmed by 8 bases and V by 4 bases; bases with no gene match: 2. This chain links TRBV18 with TRBJ2-1, with TRBD2 matching over 7 bases. This specimen was peripheral blood, taken on day 0 of AZD1222 vaccination. The receptor was derived from an adult in good health. The CDR3 DNA is TGTGCCAGCTCACGTACTAGCGATGAGCAGTTCTTC. This translates into CASSRTSDEQFF.